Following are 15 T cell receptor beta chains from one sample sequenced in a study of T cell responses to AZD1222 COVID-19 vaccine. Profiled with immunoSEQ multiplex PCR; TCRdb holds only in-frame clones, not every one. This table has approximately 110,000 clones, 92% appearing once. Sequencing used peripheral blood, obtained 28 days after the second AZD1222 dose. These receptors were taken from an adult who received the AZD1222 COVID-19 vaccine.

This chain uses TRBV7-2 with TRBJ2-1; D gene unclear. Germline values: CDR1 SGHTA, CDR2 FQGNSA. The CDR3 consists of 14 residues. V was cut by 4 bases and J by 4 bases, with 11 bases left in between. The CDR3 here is CASSSDGRYNEQFF. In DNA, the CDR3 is TGTGCCAGCAGCTCCGACGGGCGGTACAATGAGCAGTTCTTC.

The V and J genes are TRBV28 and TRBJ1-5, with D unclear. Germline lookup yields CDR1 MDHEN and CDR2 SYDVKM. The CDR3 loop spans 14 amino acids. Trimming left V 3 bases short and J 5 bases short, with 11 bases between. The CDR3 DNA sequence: TGTGCCAGCAGTTTCCTTCGAGGTGATCAGCCCCAGCATTTT. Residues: CASSFLRGDQPQHF.

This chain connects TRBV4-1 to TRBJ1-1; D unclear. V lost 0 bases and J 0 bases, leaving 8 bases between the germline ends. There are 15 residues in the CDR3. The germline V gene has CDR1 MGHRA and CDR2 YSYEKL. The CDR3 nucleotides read TGCGCCAGCAGCCAAGAGCCACAGTTGAACACTGAAGCTTTCTTT. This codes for CASSQEPQLNTEAFF.

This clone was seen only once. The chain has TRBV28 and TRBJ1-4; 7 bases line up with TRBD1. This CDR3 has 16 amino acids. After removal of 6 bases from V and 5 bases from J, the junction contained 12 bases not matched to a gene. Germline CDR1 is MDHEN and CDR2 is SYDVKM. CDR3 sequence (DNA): TGTGCCAGCAGCCTTGGACCGGGACAGAACAATGAAAAACTGTTTTTT. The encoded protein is CASSLGPGQNNEKLFF.

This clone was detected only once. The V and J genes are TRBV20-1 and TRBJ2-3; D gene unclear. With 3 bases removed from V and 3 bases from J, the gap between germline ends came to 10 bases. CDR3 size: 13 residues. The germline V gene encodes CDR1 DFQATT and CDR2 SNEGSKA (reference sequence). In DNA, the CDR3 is TGCAGTGCTAGTCTCCGGAGAACAGATACGCAGTATTTT. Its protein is CSASLRRTDTQYF.

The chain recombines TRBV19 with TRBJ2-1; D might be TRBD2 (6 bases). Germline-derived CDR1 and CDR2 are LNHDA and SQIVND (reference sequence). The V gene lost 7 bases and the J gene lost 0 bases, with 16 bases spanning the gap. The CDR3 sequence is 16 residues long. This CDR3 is CASTRAEGSSYNEQFF. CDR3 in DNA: TGTGCCAGTACACGAGCGGAGGGGAGCTCCTACAATGAGCAGTTCTTC.

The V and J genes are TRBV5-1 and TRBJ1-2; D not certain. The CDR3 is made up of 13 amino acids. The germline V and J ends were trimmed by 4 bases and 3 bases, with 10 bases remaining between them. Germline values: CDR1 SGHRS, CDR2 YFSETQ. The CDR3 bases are TGCGCCAGCAGCCCCGACGGGGACTATGGCTACACCTTC. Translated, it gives CASSPDGDYGYTF. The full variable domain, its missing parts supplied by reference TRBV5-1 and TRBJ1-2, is KAGVTQTPRYLIKTRGQQVTLSCSPISGHRSVSWYQQTPGQGLQFLFEYFSETQRNKGNFPGRFSGRQFSNSRSEMNVSTLELGDSALYLCASSPDGDYGYTFGSGTRLTVV.

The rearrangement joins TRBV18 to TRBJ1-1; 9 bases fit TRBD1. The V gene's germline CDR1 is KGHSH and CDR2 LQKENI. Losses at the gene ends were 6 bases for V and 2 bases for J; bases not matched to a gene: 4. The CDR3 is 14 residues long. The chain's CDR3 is CASSRTGVNTEAFF. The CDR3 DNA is TGTGCCAGCTCGCGGACAGGGGTTAACACTGAAGCTTTCTTT.

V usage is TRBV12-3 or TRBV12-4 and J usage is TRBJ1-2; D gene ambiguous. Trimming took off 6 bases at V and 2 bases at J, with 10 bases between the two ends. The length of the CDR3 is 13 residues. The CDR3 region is CASRTQRNYGYTF. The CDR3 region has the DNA TGTGCCAGCAGGACGCAGAGAAACTATGGCTACACCTTC.

Written as DNA, the CDR3 is TGTGCCAGCAGTTATCAATCCGTCTACGAGCAGTACTTC. This translates into CASSYQSVYEQYF. J is TRBJ2-7 and V is TRBV28; D unclear. The CDR3 totals 13 residues. V lost 4 bases, J lost 3 bases, and 10 bases lay in between. Germline V gives CDR1 MDHEN, CDR2 SYDVKM.

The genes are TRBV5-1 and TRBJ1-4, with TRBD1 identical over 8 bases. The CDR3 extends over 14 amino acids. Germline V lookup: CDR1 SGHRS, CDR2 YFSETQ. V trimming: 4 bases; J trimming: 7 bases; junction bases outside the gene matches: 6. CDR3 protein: CASSVTGAFEKLFF. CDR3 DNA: TGCGCCAGCAGCGTGACAGGGGCGTTTGAAAAACTGTTTTTT.

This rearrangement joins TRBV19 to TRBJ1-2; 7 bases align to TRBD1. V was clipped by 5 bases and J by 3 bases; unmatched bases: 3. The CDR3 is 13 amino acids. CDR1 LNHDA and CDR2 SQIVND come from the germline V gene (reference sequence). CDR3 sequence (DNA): TGTGCCAGTAGTCCCAGGGGGTACTATGGCTACACCTTC. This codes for CASSPRGYYGYTF. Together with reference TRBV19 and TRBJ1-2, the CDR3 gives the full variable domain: DGGITQSPKYLFRKEGQNVTLSCEQNLNHDAMYWYRQDPGQGLRLIYYSQIVNDFQKGDIAEGYSVSREKKESFPLTVTSAQKNPTAFYLCASSPRGYYGYTFGSGTRLTVV.

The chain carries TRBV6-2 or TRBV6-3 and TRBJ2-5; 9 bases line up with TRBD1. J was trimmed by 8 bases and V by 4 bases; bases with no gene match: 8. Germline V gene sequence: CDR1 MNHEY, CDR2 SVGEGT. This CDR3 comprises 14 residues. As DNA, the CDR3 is TGTGCCAGCAGTTCACAGGGGGCGAGGAGAACCCAGTACTTC. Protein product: CASSSQGARRTQYF.

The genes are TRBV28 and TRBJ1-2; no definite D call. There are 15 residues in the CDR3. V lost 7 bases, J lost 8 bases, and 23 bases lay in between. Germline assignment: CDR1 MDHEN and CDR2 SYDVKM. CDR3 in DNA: TGTGCCAGCACTTCACTACCCGGAGGTGTTCAAGGCTACACCTTC. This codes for CASTSLPGGVQGYTF.

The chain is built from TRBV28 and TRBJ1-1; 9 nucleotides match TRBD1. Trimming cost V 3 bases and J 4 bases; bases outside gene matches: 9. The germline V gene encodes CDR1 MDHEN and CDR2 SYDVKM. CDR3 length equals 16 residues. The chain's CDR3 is CASSLGTGSGGTEAFF. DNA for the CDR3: TGTGCCAGCAGTTTGGGGACAGGGTCGGGTGGCACTGAAGCTTTCTTT. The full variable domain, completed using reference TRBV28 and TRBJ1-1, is DVKVTQSSRYLVKRTGEKVFLECVQDMDHENMFWYRQDPGLGLRLIYFSYDVKMKEKGDIPEGYSVSREKKERFSLILESASTNQTSMYLCASSLGTGSGGTEAFFGQGTRLTVV.